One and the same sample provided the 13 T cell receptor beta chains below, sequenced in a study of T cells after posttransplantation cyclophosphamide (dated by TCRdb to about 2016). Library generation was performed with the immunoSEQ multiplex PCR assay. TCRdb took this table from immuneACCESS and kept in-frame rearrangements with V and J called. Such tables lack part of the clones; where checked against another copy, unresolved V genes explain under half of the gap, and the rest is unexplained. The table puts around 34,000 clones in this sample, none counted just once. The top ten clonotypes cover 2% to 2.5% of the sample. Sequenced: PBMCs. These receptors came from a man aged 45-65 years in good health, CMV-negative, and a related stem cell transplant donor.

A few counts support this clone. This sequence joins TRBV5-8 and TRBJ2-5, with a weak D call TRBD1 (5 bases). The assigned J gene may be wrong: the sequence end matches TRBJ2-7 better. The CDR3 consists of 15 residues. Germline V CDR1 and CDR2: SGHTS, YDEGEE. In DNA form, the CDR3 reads TGTGCCAGCAGCTTAAAACAGGCGAACTCCTACGAGCAGTACTTC. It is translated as CASSLKQANSYEQYF.

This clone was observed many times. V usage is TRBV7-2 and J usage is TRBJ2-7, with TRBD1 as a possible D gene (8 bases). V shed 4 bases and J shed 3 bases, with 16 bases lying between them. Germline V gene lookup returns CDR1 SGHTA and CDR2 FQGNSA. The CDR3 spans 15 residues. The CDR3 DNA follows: TGTGCCAGCAGCTGGGGGGGGACAGGACTCTACGAGCAGTACTTC. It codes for CASSWGGTGLYEQYF.

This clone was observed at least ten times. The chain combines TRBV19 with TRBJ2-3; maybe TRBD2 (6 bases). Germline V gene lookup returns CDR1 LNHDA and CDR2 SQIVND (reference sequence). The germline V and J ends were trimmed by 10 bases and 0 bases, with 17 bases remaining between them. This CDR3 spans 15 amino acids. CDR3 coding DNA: TGTGCCACCGGAAGAACTGGGACTAGCACAGATACGCAGTATTTT. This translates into CATGRTGTSTDTQYF. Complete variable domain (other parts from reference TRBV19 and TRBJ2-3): DGGITQSPKYLFRKEGQNVTLSCEQNLNHDAMYWYRQDPGQGLRLIYYSQIVNDFQKGDIAEGYSVSREKKESFPLTVTSAQKNPTAFYLCATGRTGTSTDTQYFGPGTRLTVL.

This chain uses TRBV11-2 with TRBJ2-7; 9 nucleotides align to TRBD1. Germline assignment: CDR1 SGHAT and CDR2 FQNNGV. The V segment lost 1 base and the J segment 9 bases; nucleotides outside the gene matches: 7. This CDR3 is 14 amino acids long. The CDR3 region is CASSLGGTGIRQYF. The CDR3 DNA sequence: TGTGCCAGCAGCTTAGGGGGGACAGGGATTCGGCAGTACTTC.

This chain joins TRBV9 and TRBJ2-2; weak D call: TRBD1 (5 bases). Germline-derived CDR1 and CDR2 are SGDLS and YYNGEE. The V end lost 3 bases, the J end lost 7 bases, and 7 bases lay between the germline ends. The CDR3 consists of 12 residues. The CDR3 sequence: CASSAGFGELFF. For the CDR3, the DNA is TGTGCCAGCAGCGCAGGGTTCGGGGAGCTGTTTTTT.

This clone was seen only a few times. CDR3 sequence (DNA): TGTGCCAGCAGCTTTCCCGGACGGGAGTACTACAATGAGCAGTTCTTC. It specifies CASSFPGREYYNEQFF. The chain recombines TRBV7-2 with TRBJ2-1, with D possibly matching TRBD2 (6 bases). Trimming took off 3 bases at V and 3 bases at J, with 15 bases between the two ends. The CDR3 is 16 residues long. Germline V lookup: CDR1 SGHTA, CDR2 FQGNSA.

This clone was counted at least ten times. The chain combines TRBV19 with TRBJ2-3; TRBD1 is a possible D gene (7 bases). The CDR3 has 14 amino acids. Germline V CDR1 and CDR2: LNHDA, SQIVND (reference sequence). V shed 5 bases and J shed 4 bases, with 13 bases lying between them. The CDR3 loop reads CASSYQGGADTQYF. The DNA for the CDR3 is TGTGCCAGTAGTTATCAGGGGGGCGCAGATACGCAGTATTTT.

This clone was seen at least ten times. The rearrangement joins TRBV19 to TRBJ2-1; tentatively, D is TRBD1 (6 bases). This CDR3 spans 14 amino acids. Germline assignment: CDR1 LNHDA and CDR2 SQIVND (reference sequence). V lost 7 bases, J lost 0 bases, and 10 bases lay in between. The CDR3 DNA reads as TGTGCCAGTAATAGGGGGTCCTCCTACAATGAGCAGTTCTTC. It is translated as CASNRGSSYNEQFF.

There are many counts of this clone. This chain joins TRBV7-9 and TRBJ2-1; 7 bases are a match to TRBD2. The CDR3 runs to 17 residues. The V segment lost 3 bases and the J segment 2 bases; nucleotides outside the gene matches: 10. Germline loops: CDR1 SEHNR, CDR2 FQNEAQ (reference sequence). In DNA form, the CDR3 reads TGTGCCAGCAGCTTCCCGGGCAGCGGGGTTACCTACAATGAGCAGTTCTTC. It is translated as CASSFPGSGVTYNEQFF.

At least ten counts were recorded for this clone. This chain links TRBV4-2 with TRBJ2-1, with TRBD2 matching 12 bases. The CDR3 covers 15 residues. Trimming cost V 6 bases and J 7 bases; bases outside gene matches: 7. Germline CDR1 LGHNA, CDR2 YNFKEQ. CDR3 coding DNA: TGTGCCAGCAGTCCTAGCGGGGGGGCCGAGAATGAGCAGTTCTTC. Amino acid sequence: CASSPSGGAENEQFF.

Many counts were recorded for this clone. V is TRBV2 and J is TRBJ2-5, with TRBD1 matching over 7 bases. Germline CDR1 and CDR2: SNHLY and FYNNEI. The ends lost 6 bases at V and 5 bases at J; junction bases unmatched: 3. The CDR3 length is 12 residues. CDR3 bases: TGTGCCAGCAGGGACAGGCCGGAGACCCAGTACTTC. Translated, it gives CASRDRPETQYF.

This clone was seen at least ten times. The CDR3 nucleotides read TGTGCCAGCAGCTTAGCTGCAGGGGGTAATTATTCACCCCTCCACTTT. This codes for CASSLAAGGNYSPLHF. The genes are TRBV7-9 and TRBJ1-6, with TRBD1 identical over 7 bases. The CDR3 is 16 amino acids. J gave up 8 bases and V 0 bases, and 7 bases lay outside the gene matches. Looked up from germline, CDR1 is SEHNR and CDR2 is FQNEAQ (reference sequence).

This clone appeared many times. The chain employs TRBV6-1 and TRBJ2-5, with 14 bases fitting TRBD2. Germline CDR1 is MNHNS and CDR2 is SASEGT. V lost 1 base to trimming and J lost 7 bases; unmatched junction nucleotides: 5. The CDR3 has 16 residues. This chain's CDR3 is CASSEGFGTSGGTQYF. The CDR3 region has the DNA TGTGCCAGCAGTGAAGGTTTTGGGACTAGCGGGGGGACCCAGTACTTC.